The 22 T cell receptor beta chains reported below all come from one sample, sequenced in a study of T cell repertoires in ileal Crohn's disease. The repertoire was sequenced with immunoSEQ multiplex PCR; TCRdb's copy has only in-frame clones and lacks some. The profile shows roughly 20,000 clones, around 70% of them singletons. Time point specified: neoterminal ileum biopsy at postoperative endoscopy, about 6 months after surgery. The sample consisted of ileal tissue. All receptors come from an adult with Crohn's disease.

This chain joins TRBV19 and TRBJ1-5; D possibly corresponds to TRBD1 (6 bases). Germline loops: CDR1 LNHDA, CDR2 SQIVND (reference sequence). With 9 bases removed from V and 2 bases from J, the gap between germline ends came to 23 bases. This CDR3 region has 17 residues. The CDR3 protein is CASTQDSRTYGNQPQHF. The CDR3 DNA sequence: TGTGCCAGCACACAGGACAGCCGGACGTATGGCAATCAGCCCCAGCATTTT.

The rearrangement links TRBV7-2 to TRBJ2-3; D not resolved. V was cut by 4 bases and J by 2 bases, with 10 bases left in between. Germline values: CDR1 SGHTA, CDR2 FQGNSA. This CDR3 is 14 amino acids long. The CDR3 bases are TGTGCCAGCAGCTCTCGTCAGTTCACAGATACGCAGTATTTT. This gives the protein CASSSRQFTDTQYF.

This sequence joins TRBV7-9 and TRBJ1-3; tentatively, D is TRBD1 (6 bases). The CDR3 covers 19 residues. The V end lost 6 bases, the J end lost 0 bases, and 24 bases lay between the germline ends. Per germline, CDR1 SEHNR and CDR2 FQNEAQ (reference sequence). The CDR3 reads CASSRPRQALTGSGNTIYF. CDR3 DNA sequence: TGTGCCAGCAGTCGACCCCGACAAGCTTTGACAGGCTCTGGAAACACCATATATTTT. Filled out from reference TRBV7-9 and TRBJ1-3, the complete variable domain reads DTGVSQNPRHKITKRGQNVTFRCDPISEHNRLYWYRQTLGQGPEFLTYFQNEAQLEKSRLLSDRFSAERPKGSFSTLEIQRTEQGDSAMYLCASSRPRQALTGSGNTIYFGEGSWLTVV.

The J gene is TRBJ1-2, the V gene TRBV18; the D is unclear. Germline lookup yields CDR1 KGHSH and CDR2 LQKENI. This CDR3 has 12 residues. Trimming shortened V by 2 bases and J by 7 bases, and 8 bases separated the two germline ends. The CDR3 region is CASSPNGGGYTF. CDR3 DNA: TGTGCCAGCTCACCAAACGGAGGTGGCTACACCTTC.

This chain joins TRBV10-3 and TRBJ1-6; no clear D. V shed 4 bases and J shed 2 bases, with 9 bases lying between them. The CDR3 runs to 15 residues. Germline loops: CDR1 ENHRY, CDR2 SYGVKD. The CDR3 sequence: CAISVGSPYNSPLHF. The CDR3, as DNA: TGTGCCATCAGTGTGGGGAGCCCCTATAATTCACCCCTCCACTTT.

V and J are TRBV30 and TRBJ1-1; 9 bases map to TRBD1. With V trimmed by 3 bases and J by 1 base, 6 bases remained unmatched. Germline V gene lookup returns CDR1 GTSNPN and CDR2 SVGIG (reference sequence). CDR3 size: 15 residues. The chain's CDR3 is CAWRKDRGQNTEAFF. In DNA, the CDR3 is TGTGCCTGGAGAAAGGACAGGGGACAGAACACTGAAGCTTTCTTT.

This clone was seen a handful of times. The chain has TRBV18 and TRBJ1-2, with 7 nucleotides matching TRBD1. Trimming cost V 6 bases and J 4 bases; bases outside gene matches: 5. Germline CDR1 and CDR2: KGHSH and LQKENI. The CDR3 loop spans 13 amino acids. CDR3 in DNA: TGTGCCAGCTCGGGACAGTCCGCCTATGGCTACACCTTC. Protein product: CASSGQSAYGYTF.

The genes are TRBV27 and TRBJ2-1; TRBD1 is a possible D gene (6 bases). Germline lookup yields CDR1 MNHEY and CDR2 SMNVEV (reference sequence). This CDR3 spans 17 amino acids. V was clipped by 2 bases and J by 2 bases, with 16 bases between them. This chain's CDR3 is CASSLTSGVRAYNEQFF. The DNA of the CDR3 is TGTGCCAGCAGTTTAACTTCAGGGGTGCGGGCCTACAATGAGCAGTTCTTC.

V gene TRBV4-1 combines with J gene TRBJ2-5; 11 nucleotides agree with TRBD2. The CDR3 length is 18 residues. The germline gives CDR1 MGHRA, CDR2 YSYEKL. The junction had 14 bases not matched to a gene; V was cut back by 4 bases and J by 4 bases. The CDR3 sequence is CASSLNGVAGGPGETQYF. Written as DNA, the CDR3 is TGCGCCAGCAGCCTGAACGGGGTAGCGGGAGGGCCAGGAGAGACCCAGTACTTC.

V usage is TRBV7-2 and J usage is TRBJ2-2, with D maybe TRBD2 (6 bases). With 5 bases removed from V and 6 bases from J, the gap between germline ends came to 13 bases. The CDR3 has 14 residues. Looked up from germline, CDR1 is SGHTA and CDR2 is FQGNSA. The CDR3 nucleotides read TGTGCCAGCAGCCCCAAGTGGGGGGCCGGGGAGCTGTTTTTT. This sequence encodes CASSPKWGAGELFF.

The rearrangement links TRBV7-9 to TRBJ2-1; tentatively, D is TRBD2 (6 bases). V dropped 5 bases and J dropped 5 bases, with 10 bases sitting between them. The CDR3 runs 13 residues. From germline, CDR1 is SEHNR and CDR2 FQNEAQ (reference sequence). The CDR3 loop is CASSPWTNNEQFF. In DNA form, the CDR3 reads TGTGCCAGCAGCCCGTGGACTAACAATGAGCAGTTCTTC.

The chain links TRBV11-2 to TRBJ2-6, with D possibly being TRBD1 (6 bases). V was shortened by 3 bases and J by 13 bases, with 10 bases between the two germline ends. Per the germline V gene, CDR1 is SGHAT and CDR2 is FQNNGV. The CDR3 is 12 amino acids. CDR3 in DNA: TGTGCCAGCAGCTTGAAGGGGGAAGTCCTGACTTTC. Translating it yields CASSLKGEVLTF. Together with reference TRBV11-2 and TRBJ2-6, the CDR3 gives the full variable domain: EAGVAQSPRYKIIEKRQSVAFWCNPISGHATLYWYQQILGQGPKLLIQFQNNGVVDDSQLPKDRFSAERLKGVDSTLKIQPAKLEDSAVYLCASSLKGEVLTFGAGSRLTVL.

The chain recombines TRBV7-2 with TRBJ2-7; 9 bases are a match to TRBD2. The CDR3 loop spans 17 amino acids. Per germline, CDR1 SGHTA and CDR2 FQGNSA. The J segment lost 1 base and the V segment lost 5 bases, leaving 12 bases of the junction unmatched. The CDR3 DNA reads TGTGCCAGCAGCCGGTCCTCTCTAGCGGGACTTTCCTACGAGCAGTACTTC. It codes for CASSRSSLAGLSYEQYF.

V and J are TRBV5-1 and TRBJ1-2; 9 bases map to TRBD1. CDR1 is SGHRS and CDR2 is YFSETQ in the germline V gene. The V gene end was trimmed by 4 bases and the J gene end by 2 bases; junction bases not matched to a gene: 6. CDR3 length: 15 amino acids. CDR3 in amino acids: CASSAKGTGNYGYTF. Written as DNA, the CDR3 is TGCGCCAGCAGCGCAAAAGGGACAGGGAACTATGGCTACACCTTC. Variable domain in full (rest from reference TRBV5-1 and TRBJ1-2): KAGVTQTPRYLIKTRGQQVTLSCSPISGHRSVSWYQQTPGQGLQFLFEYFSETQRNKGNFPGRFSGRQFSNSRSEMNVSTLELGDSALYLCASSAKGTGNYGYTFGSGTRLTVV.

This chain links TRBV7-2 with TRBJ2-7; D is undetermined. Per the germline V gene, CDR1 is SGHTA and CDR2 is FQGNSA. V lost 1 base and J lost 4, with 8 bases in between. This CDR3 region has 13 residues. The CDR3 coding sequence is TGTGCCAGCAGCTTAGTCACGGGTTACGAGCAGTACTTC. Protein: CASSLVTGYEQYF.

The chain carries TRBV20-1 and TRBJ2-3, with D perhaps TRBD2 (6 bases). CDR1 and CDR2 from the germline V gene are DFQATT and SNEGSKA (reference sequence). The CDR3 totals 11 residues. Between the trimmed V and J ends, which lost 6 bases and 6 bases, there was a span of 10 bases. In DNA form, the CDR3 reads TGCAGTGCAACTCGGGGGGATACGCAGTATTTT. The encoded protein is CSATRGDTQYF.

The chain has TRBV18 and TRBJ2-5; no clear D gene. The CDR3 has 15 amino acids. In germline, CDR1 is KGHSH, CDR2 LQKENI. V lost 0 bases to trimming and J lost 5 bases, with 13 bases between them. DNA for the CDR3: TGTGCCAGCTCACCACCTTCTAGACGACGGGAGACCCAGTACTTC. Encoded protein: CASSPPSRRRETQYF.

This clone was found a few times. The chain couples TRBV5-1 to TRBJ1-5; tentatively, D is TRBD1 (5 bases). There are 15 residues in the CDR3. Germline CDR1 is SGHRS and CDR2 is YFSETQ. V lost 0 bases, J lost 7 bases, and 14 bases lay in between. CDR3 DNA: TGCGCCAGCAGCTTGGAGCCAGGGCCGAACCAGCCCCAGCATTTT. It specifies CASSLEPGPNQPQHF.

The chain employs TRBV19 and TRBJ1-3, with D tentatively TRBD1 (6 bases). The germline CDR1 and CDR2 sequences are LNHDA and SQIVND (reference sequence). This CDR3 spans 21 amino acids. Between the trimmed V and J ends, which lost 5 bases and 0 bases, there was a span of 29 bases. CDR3 nucleotides: TGTGCCAGTAGTTCAACTCACCACTACGACAGGACCATGCCCTCTGGAAACACCATATATTTT. Translating it yields CASSSTHHYDRTMPSGNTIYF. Full variable domain (outside the CDR3, taken from reference TRBV19 and TRBJ1-3): DGGITQSPKYLFRKEGQNVTLSCEQNLNHDAMYWYRQDPGQGLRLIYYSQIVNDFQKGDIAEGYSVSREKKESFPLTVTSAQKNPTAFYLCASSSTHHYDRTMPSGNTIYFGEGSWLTVV.

This chain links TRBV6-1 with TRBJ1-3, with D hard to call. Germline V gives CDR1 MNHNS, CDR2 SASEGT. The CDR3 extends over 14 amino acids. V was cut by 6 bases and J by 4 bases, with 13 bases left in between. The CDR3 loop is CASSAGTRGNTIYF. The CDR3 nucleotides read TGTGCCAGCAGCGCAGGAACTAGGGGAAACACCATATATTTT.

V gene TRBV7-9 combines with J gene TRBJ2-5; perhaps TRBD1 as D (5 bases). CDR1 and CDR2 from the germline V gene are SEHNR and FQNEAQ (reference sequence). This CDR3 comprises 15 residues. With 0 bases removed from V and 4 bases from J, the gap between germline ends came to 12 bases. The CDR3 sequence is CASSLATGQGETQYF. The CDR3, as DNA: TGTGCCAGCAGCTTAGCGACCGGGCAGGGAGAGACCCAGTACTTC.

The J gene is TRBJ2-5, the V gene TRBV5-6; TRBD1 might be the D (6 bases). The CDR3 is 14 residues long. V shed 2 bases and J shed 3 bases, with 11 bases lying between them. Germline CDR1 is SGHDT and CDR2 is YYEEEE. Here the CDR3 reads CASSFGGLEETQYF. The CDR3 nucleotides read TGTGCCAGCAGCTTTGGGGGCCTGGAAGAGACCCAGTACTTC.